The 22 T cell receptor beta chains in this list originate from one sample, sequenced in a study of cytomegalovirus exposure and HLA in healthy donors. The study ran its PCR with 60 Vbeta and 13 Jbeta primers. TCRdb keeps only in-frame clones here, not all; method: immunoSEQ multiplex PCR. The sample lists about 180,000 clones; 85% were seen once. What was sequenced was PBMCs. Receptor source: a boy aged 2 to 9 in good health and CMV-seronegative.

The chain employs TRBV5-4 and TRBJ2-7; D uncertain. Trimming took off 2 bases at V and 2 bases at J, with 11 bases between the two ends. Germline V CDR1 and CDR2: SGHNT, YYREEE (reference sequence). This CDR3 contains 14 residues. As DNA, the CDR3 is TGTGCCAGCAGCTTATCGGAGAGAGCCTACGAGCAGTACTTC. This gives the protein CASSLSERAYEQYF.

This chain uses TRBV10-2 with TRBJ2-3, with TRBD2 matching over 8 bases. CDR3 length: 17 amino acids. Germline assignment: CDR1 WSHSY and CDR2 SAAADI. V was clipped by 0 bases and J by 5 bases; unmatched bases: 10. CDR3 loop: CASSESRGGGGKDTQYF. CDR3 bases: TGCGCCAGCAGTGAGTCTCGTGGGGGCGGGGGGAAAGATACGCAGTATTTT.

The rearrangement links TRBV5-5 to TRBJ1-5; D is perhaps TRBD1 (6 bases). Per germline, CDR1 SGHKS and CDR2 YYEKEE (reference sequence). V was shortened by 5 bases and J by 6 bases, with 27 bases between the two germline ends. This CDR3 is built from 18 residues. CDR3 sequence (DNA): TGTGCCAGCAGTTCTTGGGGTACAGGGCTGAGGGGCAGTCAGCCCCAGCATTTT. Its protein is CASSSWGTGLRGSQPQHF.

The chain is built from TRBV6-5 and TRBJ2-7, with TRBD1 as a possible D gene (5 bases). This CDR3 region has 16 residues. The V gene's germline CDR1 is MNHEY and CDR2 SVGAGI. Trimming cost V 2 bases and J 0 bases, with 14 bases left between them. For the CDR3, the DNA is TGTGCCAGCAGTTACCTGACAGAGGCCTCCTCCTACGAGCAGTACGTC. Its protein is CASSYLTEASSYEQYV.

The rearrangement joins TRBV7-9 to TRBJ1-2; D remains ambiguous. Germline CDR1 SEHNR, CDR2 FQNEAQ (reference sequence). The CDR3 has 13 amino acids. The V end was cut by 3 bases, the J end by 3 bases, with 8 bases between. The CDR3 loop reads CASSFSVHYGYTF. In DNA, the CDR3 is TGTGCCAGCAGCTTCAGTGTTCACTATGGCTACACCTTC.

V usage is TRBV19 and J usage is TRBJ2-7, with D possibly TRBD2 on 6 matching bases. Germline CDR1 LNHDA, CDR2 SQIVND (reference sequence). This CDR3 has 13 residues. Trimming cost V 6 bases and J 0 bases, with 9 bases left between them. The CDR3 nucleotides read TGTGCCAGTAGCCGGGGGAGCTCCTACGAGCAGTACTTC. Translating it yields CASSRGSSYEQYF.

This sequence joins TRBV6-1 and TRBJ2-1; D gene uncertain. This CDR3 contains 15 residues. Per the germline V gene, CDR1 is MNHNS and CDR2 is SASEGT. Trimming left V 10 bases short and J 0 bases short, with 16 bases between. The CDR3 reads CATLPAELSYNEQFF. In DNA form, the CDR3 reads TGTGCCACCCTTCCGGCGGAACTCTCCTACAATGAGCAGTTCTTC.

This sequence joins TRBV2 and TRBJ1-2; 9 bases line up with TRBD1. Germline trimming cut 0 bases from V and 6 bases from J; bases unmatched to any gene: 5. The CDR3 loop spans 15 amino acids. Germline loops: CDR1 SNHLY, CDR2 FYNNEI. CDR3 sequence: CASSEAPGQGDGYTF. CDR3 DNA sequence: TGTGCCAGCAGTGAAGCTCCGGGACAGGGAGATGGCTACACCTTC.

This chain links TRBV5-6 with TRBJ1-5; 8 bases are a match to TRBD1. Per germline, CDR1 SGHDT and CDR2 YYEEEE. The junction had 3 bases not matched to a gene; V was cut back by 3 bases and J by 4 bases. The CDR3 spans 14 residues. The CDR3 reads CASSSGTGNQPQHF. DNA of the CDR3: TGTGCCAGCAGCTCTGGGACAGGTAATCAGCCCCAGCATTTT. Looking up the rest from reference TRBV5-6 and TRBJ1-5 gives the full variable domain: DAGVTQSPTHLIKTRGQQVTLRCSPKSGHDTVSWYQQALGQGPQFIFQYYEEEERQRGNFPDRFSGHQFPNYSSELNVNALLLGDSALYLCASSSGTGNQPQHFGDGTRLSIL.

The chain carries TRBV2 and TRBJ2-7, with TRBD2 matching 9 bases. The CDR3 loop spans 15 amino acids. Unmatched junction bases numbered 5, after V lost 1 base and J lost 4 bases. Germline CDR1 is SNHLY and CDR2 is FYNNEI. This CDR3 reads CASSEGPSGIYEQYF. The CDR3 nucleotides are TGTGCCAGCAGTGAAGGTCCTAGCGGGATATACGAGCAGTACTTC. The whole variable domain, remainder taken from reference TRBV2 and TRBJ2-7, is EPEVTQTPSHQVTQMGQEVILRCVPISNHLYFYWYRQILGQKVEFLVSFYNNEISEKSEIFDDQFSVERPDGSNFTLKIRSTKLEDSAMYFCASSEGPSGIYEQYFGPGTRLTVT.

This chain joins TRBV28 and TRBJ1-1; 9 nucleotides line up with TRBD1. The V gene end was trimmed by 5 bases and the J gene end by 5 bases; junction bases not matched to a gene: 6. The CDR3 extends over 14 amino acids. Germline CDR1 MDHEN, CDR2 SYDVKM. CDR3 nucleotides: TGTGCCAGCAGTCCGAGGGACAGGGTTACTGAAGCTTTCTTT. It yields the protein CASSPRDRVTEAFF.

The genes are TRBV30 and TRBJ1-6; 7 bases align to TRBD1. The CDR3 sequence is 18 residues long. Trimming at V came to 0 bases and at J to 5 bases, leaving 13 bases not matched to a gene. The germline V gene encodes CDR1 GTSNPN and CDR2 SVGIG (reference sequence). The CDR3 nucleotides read TGTGCCTGGAGTGTTATGGGACAGACCGGGGAGAATAATTCACCCCTCCACTTT. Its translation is CAWSVMGQTGENNSPLHF.

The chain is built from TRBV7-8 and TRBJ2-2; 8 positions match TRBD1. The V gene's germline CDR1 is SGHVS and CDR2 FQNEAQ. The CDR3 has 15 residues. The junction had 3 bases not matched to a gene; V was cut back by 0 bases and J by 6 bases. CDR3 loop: CASSLARGLAGELFF. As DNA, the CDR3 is TGTGCCAGCAGCTTAGCCAGGGGGCTCGCCGGGGAGCTGTTTTTT.

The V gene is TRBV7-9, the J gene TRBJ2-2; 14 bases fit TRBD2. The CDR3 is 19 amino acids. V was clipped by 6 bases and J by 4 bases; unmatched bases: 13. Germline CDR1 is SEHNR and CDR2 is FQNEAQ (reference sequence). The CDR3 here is CASSLPGTSGRGSTGELFF. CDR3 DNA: TGTGCCAGCAGTTTACCCGGGACTAGCGGGAGAGGGAGCACCGGGGAGCTGTTTTTT.

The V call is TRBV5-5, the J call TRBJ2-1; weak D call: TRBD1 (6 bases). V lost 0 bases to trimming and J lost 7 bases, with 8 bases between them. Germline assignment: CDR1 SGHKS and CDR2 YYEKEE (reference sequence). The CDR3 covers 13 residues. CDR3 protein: CASSLAGVNEQFF. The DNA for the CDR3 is TGTGCCAGCAGCTTGGCAGGGGTTAATGAGCAGTTCTTC.

CDR3 in DNA: TGTGCCAGCAGTTCCATAGACTACAATGAGCAGTTCTTC. This sequence encodes CASSSIDYNEQFF. The J gene is TRBJ2-1, the V gene TRBV28; D unclear. CDR3 size: 13 residues. The germline V gene encodes CDR1 MDHEN and CDR2 SYDVKM. Trimming cost V 4 bases and J 3 bases, with 7 bases left between them.

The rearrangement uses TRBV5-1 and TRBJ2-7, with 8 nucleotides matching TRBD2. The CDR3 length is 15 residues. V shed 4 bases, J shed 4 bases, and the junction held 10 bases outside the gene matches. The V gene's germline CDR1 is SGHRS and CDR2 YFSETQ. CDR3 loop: CASSLGLAQQYEQYF. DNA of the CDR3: TGCGCCAGCAGCCTAGGACTAGCTCAACAGTACGAGCAGTACTTC. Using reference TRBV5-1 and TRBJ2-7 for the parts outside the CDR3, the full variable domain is KAGVTQTPRYLIKTRGQQVTLSCSPISGHRSVSWYQQTPGQGLQFLFEYFSETQRNKGNFPGRFSGRQFSNSRSEMNVSTLELGDSALYLCASSLGLAQQYEQYFGPGTRLTVT.

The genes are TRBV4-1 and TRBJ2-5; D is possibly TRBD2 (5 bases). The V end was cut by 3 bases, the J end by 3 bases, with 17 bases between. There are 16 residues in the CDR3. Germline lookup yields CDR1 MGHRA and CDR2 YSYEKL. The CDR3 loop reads CASSQIIGGYKETQYF. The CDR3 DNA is TGCGCCAGCAGCCAGATAATAGGAGGTTATAAAGAGACCCAGTACTTC.

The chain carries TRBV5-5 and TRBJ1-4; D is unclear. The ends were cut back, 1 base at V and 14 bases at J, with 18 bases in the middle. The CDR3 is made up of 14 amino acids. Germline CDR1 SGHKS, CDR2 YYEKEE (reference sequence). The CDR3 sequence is CASSLLVSVERLFF. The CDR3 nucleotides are TGTGCCAGCAGCTTGCTCGTTTCGGTCGAGCGTCTGTTTTTT.

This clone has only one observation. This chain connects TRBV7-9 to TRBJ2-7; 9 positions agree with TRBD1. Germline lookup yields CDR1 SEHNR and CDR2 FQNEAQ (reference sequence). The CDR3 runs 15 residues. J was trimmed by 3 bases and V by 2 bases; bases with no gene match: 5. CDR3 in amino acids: CASSLPGQGLYEQYF. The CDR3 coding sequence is TGTGCCAGCAGCTTACCGGGACAGGGTCTCTACGAGCAGTACTTC.

The CDR3 sequence is CASTLNRGAKNIQYF. DNA of the CDR3: TGTGCCAGCACTTTGAACCGGGGAGCCAAAAACATTCAGTACTTC. The chain combines TRBV6-5 with TRBJ2-4; tentative D call: TRBD2 (5 bases). The germline gives CDR1 MNHEY, CDR2 SVGAGI. The germline V and J ends were trimmed by 7 bases and 0 bases, with 13 bases remaining between them. This CDR3 spans 15 amino acids.

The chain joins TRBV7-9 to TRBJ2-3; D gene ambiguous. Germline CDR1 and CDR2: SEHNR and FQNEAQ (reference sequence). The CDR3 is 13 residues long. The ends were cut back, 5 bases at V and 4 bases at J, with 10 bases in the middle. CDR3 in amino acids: CASSPQVPDTQYF. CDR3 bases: TGTGCCAGCAGCCCCCAGGTGCCAGATACGCAGTATTTT.